What follows describes a single T cell receptor (beta chain). Its binding antigen is unknown. Base qualities are not recorded, but no much larger clone differs from it by a single base. Stable Graves' hyperthyroidism was defined as the absence of progression to ophthalmopathy over 18 months of follow-up. Hyperthyroidism patients were newly diagnosed, had a disease duration of under 2 months, and were aged 18 to 65 years. Exclusion was applied to patients with uncontrolled infections, other autoimmune diseases, pregnancy or lactation. Diagnoses were based on clinical symptoms, serum thyroxine and TRAb, thyroid ultrasound and orbital computed tomography. PBMCs were isolated from approximately 10 ml of fresh peripheral blood by Ficoll-Paque density gradient centrifugation. Trizol reagent was used to extract total RNA, and RNA quality was then checked on an Agilent 2100 Bioanalyzer. Trimming at the junction amounts to 2 bases on V and 9 bases on J, and the germline ends lie 14 bases apart. CDR1 SNHLY and CDR2 FYNNEI were looked up in the germline V gene. The CDR3 sequence holds 14 residues, the cysteine and phenylalanine included. CDR3 DNA only is kept here, 42 bases in frame from base 1.

TCR beta CDR3 regions were amplified from RNA transcripts. For the first round of RT-PCR on the TCR CDR3, the HTBI primer set was used together with the Qiagen OneStep RT-PCR kit. Libraries were constructed in a second round of multiplex PCR, after which size selection and purification were carried out. Paired-end sequencing of the libraries was performed with 100 bp reads on an Illumina HiSeq2000. The paper's data handling went like this. Raw data were processed with SOAPnuke, discarding reads with adapters, uncalled bases, mean Phred below 15, or no exact constant-primer or identifier match. COPE v1.2.5 was used to merge high-quality paired reads, and clonotypes were defined as unique nucleotide sequences. MiTCR v1.1 was used to align clonotypes to the IMGT TRBV, TRBD and TRBJ reference segments. Only V-J combinations with frequency above 0.0001, covering about 99% of repertoires, were analysed. A TCS score was defined as the ratio of F50 (clonal expansion) to E x V (chaos), with BLOSUM62-based TCRdist applied between CDR3 peptides within each V-J. Welch's t-statistics and random forest reduced fewer than 550 V-J features to roughly 13, which were used in a naive Bayes classifier (R e1071). TCRdb trimmed public reads at Q25 via fastp, called clones via MiXCR and kept in-frame beta chains. Rows merge per CDR3 protein into single entries with the most common DNA and genes. V and J calls and clone size were set by TCRdb, not the authors. This sample has roughly 660,000 distinct CDR3 sequences in its table, and around a sixth of those were observed once. Roughly a sixth of the sample is held by the ten biggest clonotypes.

The data originate from a study of T cells in Graves' hyperthyroidism and ophthalmopathy (dated by TCRdb to between 2018 and 2021). Turning to the overall study: Peripheral blood samples were taken at the time of initial diagnosis, prior to any treatment. For training and testing, the roughly 93 patients in the discovery cohort were randomly divided in a 7:3 ratio. After sampling, hyperthyroidism patients received methimazole starting at 30 mg daily, and ophthalmopathy patients received high-dose intravenous methylprednisolone. Thyroid tissue and blood T-cell repertoires from about six Graves' hyperthyroidism patients were also compared in the study. To identify TCR V-J signatures that set the groups apart, the researchers used a discovery cohort of 100 patients, made up of fewer than 50 with Graves' ophthalmopathy and about 55 with stable Graves' hyperthyroidism. Prospective prediction of ophthalmopathy was tested in an independent validation cohort consisting of some 20 hyperthyroidism patients and more than 15 patients who later progressed to ophthalmopathy. TCR Vbeta CDR3 sequencing of 130 to 150 peripheral blood samples (under 45 ophthalmopathy, 70 to 85 hyperthyroidism and roughly 17 progressor patients) is reported in the paper. What the study reported, not specific to this receptor: Most expanded thyroid clonotypes (frequency above 0.001) were also detected in blood, a finding suggesting that blood repertoires may reflect thyroid immune responses. During validation, the model predicted progression to ophthalmopathy a median of approximately 7 months ahead of onset, with almost 71% sensitivity and 72% to 80% specificity. Sample size was not statistically predetermined, and blinding of investigators to group allocation was not performed. In cross-validation, a model built on a 13 V-J signature told ophthalmopathy apart from stable hyperthyroidism with 85% to 90% sensitivity and approximately 81% specificity, and in testing the same model reached 80%/75%.

The chain links TRBV2 with TRBJ1-5, with TRBD1 perhaps the D gene, on 5 matching bases. The source of this sequence is a man aged 45-65 years with Graves' hyperthyroidism. Sequencing was done on a sample of blood. Read as DNA, the sequence is TGTGCCAGCAGTGAACGACAGAATTTACGGCCCCAGCATTTT. Translation gives CASSERQNLRPQHF.